A single T cell receptor beta chain is shown here with its context. Its antigen is still unknown. Amplification used 60 Vbeta primers and 13 Jbeta primers. Sequencing was performed with immunoSEQ multiplex PCR; in TCRdb, only in-frame clones are kept and a portion is missing. This sample contains 35,000 to 45,000 clones. The data were taken from a study of cytomegalovirus exposure and HLA in healthy donors. The CDR3 extends over 13 amino acids. V lost 0 bases and J lost 9, with 9 bases in between. Germline V gives CDR1 WSHSY, CDR2 SAAADI. Study-wide points: Some V segments, TRBV6-2 and TRBV6-3 among them, were indistinguishable and were therefore excluded.

The origin of this receptor is a male donor in good health and CMV-seronegative. The chain uses TRBV10-2 and TRBJ2-4, with no clear D. Sequencing used PBMCs. The CDR3 DNA reads as TGCGCCAGCAGTGAGTCTTCTTCCGGCATTCAGTACTTC. The encoded protein is CASSESSSGIQYF.